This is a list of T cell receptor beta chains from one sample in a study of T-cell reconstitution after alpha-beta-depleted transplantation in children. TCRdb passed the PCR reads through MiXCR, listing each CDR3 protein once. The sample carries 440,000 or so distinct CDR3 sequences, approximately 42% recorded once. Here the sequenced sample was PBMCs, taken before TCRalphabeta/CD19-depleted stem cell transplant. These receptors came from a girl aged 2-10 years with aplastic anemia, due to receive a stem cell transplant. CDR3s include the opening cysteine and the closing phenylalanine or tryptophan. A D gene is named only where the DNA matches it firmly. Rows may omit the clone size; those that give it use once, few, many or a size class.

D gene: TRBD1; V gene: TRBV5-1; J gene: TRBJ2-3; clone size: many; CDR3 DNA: TGCGCCAGCAGGCCCCAACAGGGGTACACAGATACGCAGTATTTT; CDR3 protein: CASRPQQGYTDTQYF
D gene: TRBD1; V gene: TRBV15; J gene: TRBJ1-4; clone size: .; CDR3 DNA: TGTGCCACCAGGACAGGGCGGGAAAAACTGTTTTTT; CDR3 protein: CATRTGREKLFF
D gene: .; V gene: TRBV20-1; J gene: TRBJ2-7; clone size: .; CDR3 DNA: TGCAGTGCTAGCGCGGGCTCCTACGAGCAGTACTTC; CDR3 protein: CSASAGSYEQYF
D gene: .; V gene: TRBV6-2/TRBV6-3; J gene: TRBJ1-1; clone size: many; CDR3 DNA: TGTGCCAGCAGTTACGGTCCAGCCGGTTACACTGAAGCTTTCTTT; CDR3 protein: CASSYGPAGYTEAFF
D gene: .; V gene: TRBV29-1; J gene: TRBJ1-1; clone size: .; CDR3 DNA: TGCAGCGTTGGTGGGTGGGGCACTGAAGCTTTCTTT; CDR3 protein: CSVGGWGTEAFF
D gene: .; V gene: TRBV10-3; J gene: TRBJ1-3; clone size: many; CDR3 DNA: TGTGCCATCAGTGAGTCAAACTACGACACCATATATTTT; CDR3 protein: CAISESNYDTIYF
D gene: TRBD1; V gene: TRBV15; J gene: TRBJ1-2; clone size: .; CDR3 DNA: TGTGCCACCAGCAAGGGGACAGGGGGCGACTATGGCTACACCTTC; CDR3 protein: CATSKGTGGDYGYTF
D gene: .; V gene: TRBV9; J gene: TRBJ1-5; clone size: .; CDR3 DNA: TGTGCCAGCAGCGTAGAGGGTCAGCCCCAGCATTTT; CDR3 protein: CASSVEGQPQHF
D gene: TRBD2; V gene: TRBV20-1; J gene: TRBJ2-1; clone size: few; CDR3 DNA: TGCAGTGCTAGAACGGGACTAATCTACAATGAGCAGTTCTTC; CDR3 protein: CSARTGLIYNEQFF
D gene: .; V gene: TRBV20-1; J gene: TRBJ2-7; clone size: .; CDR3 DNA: TGCAGTGCACCAGGAGCTACAGCTTACGAGCAGTACTTC; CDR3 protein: CSAPGATAYEQYF
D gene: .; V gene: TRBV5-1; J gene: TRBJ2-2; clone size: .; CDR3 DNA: TGCGCCAGCAGCTTGGGGCTAGGGGACACCGGGGAGCTGTTTTTT; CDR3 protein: CASSLGLGDTGELFF